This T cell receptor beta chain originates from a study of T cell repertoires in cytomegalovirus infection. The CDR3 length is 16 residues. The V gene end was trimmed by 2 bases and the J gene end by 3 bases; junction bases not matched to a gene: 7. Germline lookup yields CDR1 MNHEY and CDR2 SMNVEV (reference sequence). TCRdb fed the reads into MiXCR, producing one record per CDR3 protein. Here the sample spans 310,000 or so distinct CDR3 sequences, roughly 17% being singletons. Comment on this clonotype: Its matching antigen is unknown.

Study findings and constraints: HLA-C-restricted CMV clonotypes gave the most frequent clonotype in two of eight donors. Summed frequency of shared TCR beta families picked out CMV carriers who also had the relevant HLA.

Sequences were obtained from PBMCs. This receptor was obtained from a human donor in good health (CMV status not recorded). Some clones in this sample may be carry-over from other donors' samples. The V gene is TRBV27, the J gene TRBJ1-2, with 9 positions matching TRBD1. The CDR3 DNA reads TGTGCCAGCAGTTTACTGGCGGACAGGGGACACTATGGCTACACCTTC. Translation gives CASSLLADRGHYGYTF.